The 32 T cell receptor beta chains reported below all come from one sample, sequenced in a study of T cell repertoires in cytomegalovirus infection. MiXCR was run by TCRdb on the reads, yielding one entry per CDR3 protein. This sample has some 110,000 distinct CDR3 sequences, with over 9% found just once. These receptors' antigens are unknown. Material: PBMCs, sequenced either directly or after in vitro stimulation (not recorded which). Receptors were obtained from a human donor in good health (CMV status not recorded). Some clones in this sample may be carry-over from other donors' samples.

Comments on this clonotype: A clone one base away is much larger, so this may be a read error. The chain recombines TRBV7-2 with TRBJ2-3; the D gene is possibly TRBD2 (5 bases). The CDR3 extends over 12 amino acids. Between the trimmed V and J ends, which lost 7 bases and 9 bases, there was a span of 14 bases. Per the germline V gene, CDR1 is SGHTA and CDR2 is FQGNSA. The CDR3 loop reads CASNSEGDTQYF. The CDR3, as DNA: TGTGCCAGCAACAGTGAGGGTGACACGCAGTATTTT.

This clonotype was counted only a few times. The chain uses TRBV15 and TRBJ2-5; the D is unclear. Trimming took off 1 base at V and 2 bases at J, with 11 bases between the two ends. CDR1 is LNHNV, CDR2 YYDKDF, per germline (reference sequence). This CDR3 has 15 amino acids. The CDR3 DNA reads TGTGCCACCAGCAGAGGAGTAGGGCCTCAAGAGACCCAGTACTTC. Encoded protein: CATSRGVGPQETQYF.

This clonotype has at least ten counts. The chain couples TRBV10-3 to TRBJ2-7; D gene ambiguous. The CDR3 covers 13 residues. CDR1 is ENHRY, CDR2 SYGVKD, per germline. Trimming left V 2 bases short and J 4 bases short, with 9 bases between. CDR3 amino acids: CAISERVGYEQYV. The CDR3 DNA reads as TGTGCCATCAGTGAGCGGGTCGGGTACGAGCAGTACGTC.

This clonotype was seen ten or more times. An end of the junction does not agree with germline; a read error may underlie this. This chain links TRBV7-7 with TRBJ2-5; 15 bases match TRBD2. Germline CDR1 reads SSHAT; CDR2 reads FNYEAQ (reference sequence). The CDR3 length is 15 residues. CDR3 region: CASSPGLAGGETQYF. The CDR3 nucleotides read TGTGCTAGCAGCCCGGGACTAGCGGGAGGAGAGACCCAGTACTTC.

The J gene is TRBJ1-1, the V gene TRBV7-2; D might be TRBD1 (6 bases). The V and J ends lost 1 base and 0 bases respectively, with 27 bases between them. Per the germline V gene, CDR1 is SGHTA and CDR2 is FQGNSA. The CDR3 contains 21 residues. This CDR3 is CASSLGRSRGSDSFMNTEAFF. CDR3 DNA sequence: TGTGCCAGCAGCTTAGGGCGGAGCCGCGGCTCGGACAGCTTTATGAACACTGAAGCTTTCTTT.

This clonotype was seen many times. This rearrangement joins TRBV5-4 to TRBJ2-1; D unclear. The CDR3 has 13 amino acids. With 0 bases removed from V and 9 bases from J, the gap between germline ends came to 10 bases. The germline gives CDR1 SGHNT, CDR2 YYREEE (reference sequence). The DNA of the CDR3 is TGTGCCAGCAGCTTGGACCCCCAGGTTGAGCAGTTCTTC. Translation gives CASSLDPQVEQFF.

This clonotype was detected only a few times. The chain recombines TRBV6-5 with TRBJ2-2, with TRBD2 matching 7 bases. Germline V CDR1 and CDR2: MNHEY, SVGAGI. CDR3 length equals 14 residues. Trimming cost V 2 bases and J 5 bases; bases outside gene matches: 2. Written as DNA, the CDR3 is TGTGCCAGCAGTTACGGAGCGGGGACCGGGGAGCTGTTTTTT. It yields the protein CASSYGAGTGELFF.

This clonotype showed up many times. This chain connects TRBV6-6 to TRBJ2-1; 9 nucleotides line up with TRBD2. This CDR3 comprises 16 residues. Germline loops: CDR1 MNHNY, CDR2 SVGAGI (reference sequence). J was trimmed by 5 bases and V by 0 bases; bases with no gene match: 5. The CDR3 bases are TGTGCCAGCAGTTACTCAGGGCGGGAGGGCAACAATGAGCAGTTCTTC. Protein: CASSYSGREGNNEQFF.

This clonotype was detected a few times. The rearrangement joins TRBV7-9 to TRBJ2-2; the D is unclear. Germline-derived CDR1 and CDR2 are SEHNR and FQNEAQ (reference sequence). This CDR3 spans 14 amino acids. V dropped 3 bases and J dropped 7 bases, with 12 bases sitting between them. CDR3 DNA sequence: TGTGCCAGCAGCTTGGGTCCTGCTGGCGGGGAGCTGTTTTTT. It translates to CASSLGPAGGELFF. The full variable domain, in which reference TRBV7-9 and TRBJ2-2 provide the parts outside the CDR3, is DTGVSQNPRHKITKRGQNVTFRCDPISEHNRLYWYRQTLGQGPEFLTYFQNEAQLEKSRLLSDRFSAERPKGSFSTLEIQRTEQGDSAMYLCASSLGPAGGELFFGEGSRLTVL.

The CDR3 sequence is CASSEVPQLADTQYF. The CDR3 DNA sequence: TGTGCCAGCAGTGAAGTCCCACAGCTAGCAGATACGCAGTATTTT. This sequence joins TRBV2 and TRBJ2-3, with D hard to call. This CDR3 comprises 15 residues. V was pared by 1 base and J by 4 bases, with 12 bases between. CDR1 is SNHLY and CDR2 is FYNNEI in the germline V gene. The full variable domain, in which reference TRBV2 and TRBJ2-3 provide the parts outside the CDR3, is EPEVTQTPSHQVTQMGQEVILRCVPISNHLYFYWYRQILGQKVEFLVSFYNNEISEKSEIFDDQFSVERPDGSNFTLKIRSTKLEDSAMYFCASSEVPQLADTQYFGPGTRLTVL.

The sample holds many counts of this clonotype. The rearrangement joins TRBV7-9 to TRBJ2-3; maybe TRBD1 (6 bases). Germline CDR1 is SEHNR and CDR2 is FQNEAQ (reference sequence). This CDR3 comprises 20 residues. V shed 0 bases and J shed 4 bases, with 26 bases lying between them. The DNA of the CDR3 is TGTGCCAGCAGCTTAGCCTTACAGGGAATAGCGAAGGGGTACCCAGATACGCAGTATTTT. It translates to CASSLALQGIAKGYPDTQYF.

This clonotype was counted at least ten times. The chain is built from TRBV12-3 or TRBV12-4 and TRBJ2-1, with 8 bases that match TRBD2. The trim removed 7 bases at V and 4 bases at J, leaving 18 bases unmatched. CDR3 size: 18 residues. The chain's CDR3 is CASIPDRRLAGPYNEQFF. The CDR3 nucleotides are TGTGCCAGCATTCCCGACAGGAGGCTAGCGGGCCCATACAATGAGCAGTTCTTC.

This clonotype has more than one count but fewer than ten. This chain uses TRBV7-6 with TRBJ2-6; 7 bases are a match to TRBD1. In germline, CDR1 is SGHVS, CDR2 FNYEAQ. The J segment lost 0 bases and the V segment lost 5 bases, leaving 10 bases of the junction unmatched. The CDR3 runs to 18 residues. The CDR3 DNA is TGTGCCAGCAGCCCAAGACAGGGATCCTTCTCTGGGGCCAACGTCCTGACTTTC. This codes for CASSPRQGSFSGANVLTF.

This clonotype was detected only a few times. This sequence joins TRBV7-9 and TRBJ2-3; tentative D call: TRBD1 (7 bases). CDR3 length equals 15 residues. V was clipped by 5 bases and J by 2 bases, with 14 bases between them. Per germline, CDR1 SEHNR and CDR2 FQNEAQ (reference sequence). DNA of the CDR3: TGTGCCAGCAGCCCGCGGGACAGTTCCACAGATACGCAGTATTTT. It translates to CASSPRDSSTDTQYF.

This clonotype showed up many times. CDR3 loop: CASPPIMRVNIQYF. The CDR3 nucleotides read TGTGCCAGCCCCCCTATAATGAGGGTAAACATTCAGTACTTC. This chain links TRBV7-2 with TRBJ2-4; possible D gene TRBD2, 5 bases. The CDR3 has 14 amino acids. The V end lost 8 bases, the J end lost 6 bases, and 17 bases lay between the germline ends. Per the germline V gene, CDR1 is SGHTA and CDR2 is FQGNSA. The full variable domain, in which reference TRBV7-2 and TRBJ2-4 provide the parts outside the CDR3, is GAGVSQSPSNKVTEKGKDVELRCDPISGHTALYWYRQSLGQGLEFLIYFQGNSAPDKSGLPSDRFSAERTGGSVSTLTIQRTQQEDSAVYLCASPPIMRVNIQYFGAGTRLSVL.

This chain uses TRBV28 with TRBJ2-1; possibly TRBD2 for D (6 bases). This CDR3 contains 17 residues. The V and J ends lost 1 base and 4 bases respectively, with 17 bases between them. The germline CDR1 and CDR2 sequences are MDHEN and SYDVKM. CDR3 sequence reads: CASSLSPGLSQYNEQFF. Written as DNA, the CDR3 is TGTGCCAGCAGTTTATCACCGGGACTCTCACAGTACAATGAGCAGTTCTTC.

This clonotype was found many times. The chain uses TRBV24-1 and TRBJ2-1; maybe TRBD1 (5 bases). The V end lost 10 bases, the J end lost 2 bases, and 8 bases lay between the germline ends. The CDR3 length is 12 residues. Germline loops: CDR1 KGHDR, CDR2 SFDVKD. CDR3 sequence: CATGQTYNEQFF. The CDR3 DNA follows: TGTGCCACAGGACAAACCTACAATGAGCAGTTCTTC.

The CDR3 DNA sequence: TGTGCCAGCAGTTACTCGACGGGGGGACAGCCCCAGCATTTT. Translated: CASSYSTGGQPQHF. The V gene is TRBV6-6, the J gene TRBJ1-5; perhaps TRBD1 as D (5 bases). There are 14 residues in the CDR3. Trimming took 0 bases from V and 7 from J, leaving 10 bases between them. In germline, CDR1 is MNHNY, CDR2 SVGAGI (reference sequence).

This clonotype was recorded a few times. V and J are TRBV7-9 and TRBJ2-3; D gene unclear. CDR1 and CDR2 (germline): SEHNR, FQNEAQ (reference sequence). The CDR3 is 13 amino acids. The V and J ends lost 5 bases and 2 bases respectively, with 8 bases between them. CDR3 bases: TGTGCCAGCAGCCCCCGATTCACAGATACGCAGTATTTT. It specifies CASSPRFTDTQYF. The full variable domain, completed using reference TRBV7-9 and TRBJ2-3, is DTGVSQNPRHKITKRGQNVTFRCDPISEHNRLYWYRQTLGQGPEFLTYFQNEAQLEKSRLLSDRFSAERPKGSFSTLEIQRTEQGDSAMYLCASSPRFTDTQYFGPGTRLTVL.

This clonotype has a count of ten or more. The chain combines TRBV7-8 with TRBJ2-7; no clear D. Germline-derived CDR1 and CDR2 are SGHVS and FQNEAQ. The V gene lost 5 bases and the J gene lost 2 bases, with 16 bases spanning the gap. This CDR3 contains 15 residues. The CDR3 bases are TGTGCCAGCAGCCTGATGCCAGTAGGAGCCTACGAGCAGTACTTC. It specifies CASSLMPVGAYEQYF.

This clonotype was recorded at least ten times. This chain joins TRBV7-9 and TRBJ2-1, with TRBD2 identical over 10 bases. Germline CDR1 is SEHNR and CDR2 is FQNEAQ (reference sequence). This CDR3 is 16 amino acids long. Trimming removed 4 bases from V and 6 bases from J; junction bases left unmatched: 9. In DNA, the CDR3 is TGTGCCAGCAGCTCCGCAGCGGGAGGGCCGGTCAATGAGCAGTTCTTC. Its protein product is CASSSAAGGPVNEQFF.

The chain is built from TRBV4-3 and TRBJ2-5, with TRBD2 matching 12 bases. Germline CDR1 LGHNA, CDR2 YSLEER. Losses at the gene ends were 4 bases for V and 3 bases for J; bases not matched to a gene: 6. The CDR3 covers 16 residues. The CDR3, as DNA: TGCGCCAGCAGCCTCGGACTAGCGGGGCCTAAAGAGACCCAGTACTTC. Translation gives CASSLGLAGPKETQYF.

This clonotype appeared a few times. The rearrangement uses TRBV2 and TRBJ1-6, with 8 nucleotides matching TRBD1. There are 16 residues in the CDR3. Germline trimming cut 5 bases from V and 5 bases from J; bases unmatched to any gene: 8. CDR1 is SNHLY and CDR2 is FYNNEI in the germline V gene. DNA of the CDR3: TGTGCCAGCAGTCCTGCCGACAGGGGCCATAATTCACCCCTCCACTTT. Amino acid sequence: CASSPADRGHNSPLHF.

In this sample, this clonotype turned up many times. J is TRBJ1-5 and V is TRBV19; 7 nucleotides line up with TRBD1. This CDR3 spans 16 amino acids. Trimming took 4 bases from V and 1 from J; bases not matched to a gene: 7. Per germline, CDR1 LNHDA and CDR2 SQIVND (reference sequence). CDR3 amino acids: CASSTAGTASNQPQHF. DNA of the CDR3: TGTGCCAGTAGTACAGCCGGGACAGCAAGCAATCAGCCCCAGCATTTT.

Here the CDR3 reads CASSFPLSNEQYF. In nucleotides, the CDR3 is TGTGCCAGCAGCTTCCCATTAAGCAACGAGCAGTACTTC. V gene TRBV7-9 combines with J gene TRBJ2-7; D ambiguous. The germline V gene encodes CDR1 SEHNR and CDR2 FQNEAQ (reference sequence). The ends were cut back, 3 bases at V and 5 bases at J, with 11 bases in the middle. The CDR3 contains 13 residues.

This chain joins TRBV11-3 and TRBJ2-5; D remains ambiguous. Germline V gene lookup returns CDR1 SGHNT and CDR2 YENEEA. The CDR3 is made up of 16 amino acids. V lost 3 bases to trimming and J lost 4 bases, with 18 bases between them. The CDR3 spells CASSLRRPTDLETQYF. Here the CDR3 DNA reads TGTGCCAGCAGCTTGAGGCGGCCAACGGATCTAGAGACCCAGTACTTC.

The rearrangement joins TRBV6-5 to TRBJ2-7; TRBD1 is a possible D gene (6 bases). The ends were cut back, 5 bases at V and 10 bases at J, with 12 bases in the middle. The CDR3 runs to 11 residues. CDR1 and CDR2 from the germline V gene are MNHEY and SVGAGI. CDR3 in DNA: TGTGCCAGCAGTCCCGGCAGGGGCCAGTACGTC. Protein sequence: CASSPGRGQYV.

At least ten counts were recorded for this clonotype. V usage is TRBV6-1 and J usage is TRBJ1-5; weak D call: TRBD1 (6 bases). Trimming took 4 bases from V and 0 from J, leaving 13 bases between them. The germline gives CDR1 MNHNS, CDR2 SASEGT. The CDR3 totals 16 residues. This CDR3 is CASSVVGQTSNQPQHF. CDR3 sequence (DNA): TGTGCCAGCAGTGTAGTCGGACAGACTAGCAATCAGCCCCAGCATTTT.

This clonotype showed up many times. The chain carries TRBV5-1 and TRBJ2-1; TRBD2 matches at 9 bases. Germline CDR1 and CDR2: SGHRS and YFSETQ. The CDR3 has 17 residues. After removal of 5 bases from V and 6 bases from J, the junction contained 15 bases not matched to a gene. The CDR3 reads CASRVGYRLAGLNEQFF. CDR3 nucleotide sequence: TGCGCCAGCAGAGTTGGATATCGTCTAGCGGGACTCAATGAGCAGTTCTTC.

There are many counts of this clonotype. The chain couples TRBV27 to TRBJ2-1; 11 bases map to TRBD2. The CDR3 totals 19 residues. V lost 1 base and J lost 8; bases outside the gene matches: 16. CDR1 and CDR2 (germline): MNHEY, SMNVEV (reference sequence). The chain's CDR3 is CASSLFSMGSGRGVDEQFF. In nucleotides, the CDR3 is TGTGCCAGCAGTTTATTCTCTATGGGTAGCGGGAGGGGTGTCGATGAGCAGTTCTTC.

This clonotype was counted many times. The chain uses TRBV7-9 and TRBJ1-1, with D uncertain. This CDR3 has 14 amino acids. Between the trimmed V and J ends, which lost 5 bases and 0 bases, there was a span of 10 bases. Germline assignment: CDR1 SEHNR and CDR2 FQNEAQ (reference sequence). CDR3 sequence reads: CASSAGQMNTEAFF. CDR3 bases: TGTGCCAGCAGCGCCGGTCAGATGAACACTGAAGCTTTCTTT.

This clonotype was picked up many times. The chain employs TRBV7-2 and TRBJ2-1; D uncertain. Germline V lookup: CDR1 SGHTA, CDR2 FQGNSA. V dropped 5 bases and J dropped 5 bases, with 7 bases sitting between them. This CDR3 is 12 amino acids long. Here the CDR3 DNA reads TGTGCCAGCAGCCCCAAGGACAATGAGCAGTTCTTC. This encodes CASSPKDNEQFF.